This T cell receptor beta chain was identified in a study of human T cells and chemical hapten exposure. Study-wide findings and caveats: Sensitizing to DPC left TCRs with a frequency above 1 in 1000 unaltered.

As regards this clonotype: Its target is not known.

A single record per CDR3 protein comes from TCRdb applying MiXCR to the RACE reads. The table lists approximately 97,000 distinct CDR3 sequences, around 25% of them singletons, with about 9.4% in the top ten. Between the trimmed V and J ends, which lost 0 bases and 0 bases, there was a span of 8 bases. CDR1 SGHRS and CDR2 YFSETQ come from the germline V gene. This CDR3 is built from 15 residues. Indicated time point: patch test 3, about 24 weeks after DPC sensitization. Regarding treatment: therapeutic diphenylcyclopropenone sensitization with weekly scalp DPC. This specimen consisted of whole blood, obtained in connection with sensitization to the hapten diphenylcyclopropenone (DPC). This receptor was identified in a man in his forties with alopecia areata. Some clones in this sample may be carry-over from other donors' samples. The chain joins TRBV5-1 to TRBJ2-3; D remains ambiguous. The CDR3 nucleotides are TGCGCCAGCAGCTTGGATACAGCAAGCACAGATACGCAGTATTTT. Translation: CASSLDTASTDTQYF.